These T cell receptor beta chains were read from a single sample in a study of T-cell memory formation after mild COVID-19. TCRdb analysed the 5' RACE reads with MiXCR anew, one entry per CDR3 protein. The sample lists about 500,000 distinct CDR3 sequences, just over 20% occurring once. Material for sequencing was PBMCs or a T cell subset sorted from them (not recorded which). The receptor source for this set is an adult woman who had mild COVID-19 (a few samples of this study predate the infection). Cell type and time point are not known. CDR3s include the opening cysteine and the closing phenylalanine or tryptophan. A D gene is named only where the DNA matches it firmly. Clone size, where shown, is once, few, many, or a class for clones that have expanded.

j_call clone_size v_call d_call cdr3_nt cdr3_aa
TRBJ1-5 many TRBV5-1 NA TGCGCCAGCAGCTTGATTCCAGGACCTGATCAGCCCCAGCATTTT CASSLIPGPDQPQHF
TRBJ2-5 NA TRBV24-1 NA TGTGCCACCAGTGCCCGAGGGGGTCCGGTGGGAGAGACCCAGTACTTC CATSARGGPVGETQYF
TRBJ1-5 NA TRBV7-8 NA TGTGCCAGCAGCTTACAACAACAGGGTATTAGGTATCAGCCCCAGCATTTT CASSLQQQGIRYQPQHF
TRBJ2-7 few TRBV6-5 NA TGTGCCAGCAGGGGGAACGAGCAGTACTTC CASRGNEQYF
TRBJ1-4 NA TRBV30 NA TGTGCTCCCTTCGAAAAACTGTTTTTT CAPFEKLFF
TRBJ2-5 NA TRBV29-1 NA TGCAGCGTCCGGGAGACTTATCAAGAGACCCAGTACTTC CSVRETYQETQYF
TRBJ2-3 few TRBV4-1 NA TGCGCCAGCAGCCAATTGCTTCGGGGCACAGATACGCAGTATTTT CASSQLLRGTDTQYF
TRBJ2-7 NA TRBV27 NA TGTGCCAGCAGTTTCGGTGGGCTACACGAGCAGTACTTC CASSFGGLHEQYF
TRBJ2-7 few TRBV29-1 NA TGCAGCGTTGCCGGGAGAGAGGACGAGCAGTACTTC CSVAGREDEQYF
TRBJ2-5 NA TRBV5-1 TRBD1 TGCGCCAGCAGCGGGGACAGGGGAAGAGAGACCCAGTACTTC CASSGDRGRETQYF
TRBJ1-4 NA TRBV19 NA TGTGCCAGTAGTATACTCCTGCCTGCTGAAAAACTGTTTTTT CASSILLPAEKLFF
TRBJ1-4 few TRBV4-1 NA TGCGCCAGCAGCCTAATCCCCGCAACTAATGAAAAACTGTTTTTT CASSLIPATNEKLFF
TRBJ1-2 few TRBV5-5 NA TGTGCCAGCAGCTTGTTTTTGTCGTCCGGGGGAGCTAACTATGGCTACACCTTC CASSLFLSSGGANYGYTF
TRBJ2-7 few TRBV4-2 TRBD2 TGTGCCAGCAGCCAAGAAGCTAGCGGACCCTACGAGCAGTACTTC CASSQEASGPYEQYF
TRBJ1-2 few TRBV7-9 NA TGTGCCAGCAGCTTCGGACCCTATGGCTACACCTTC CASSFGPYGYTF
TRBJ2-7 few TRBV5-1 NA TGCGCCAGCAGCTTGGCTTCTACGGGACGGCCCTACGAGCAGTACTTC CASSLASTGRPYEQYF
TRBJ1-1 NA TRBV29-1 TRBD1 TGCAGCGCTGGGACAGCTGAAGCTTTCTTT CSAGTAEAFF
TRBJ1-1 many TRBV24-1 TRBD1 TGTGCCACCAGTGATTTGCAACAGGGGCGTGAAGCTTTCTTT CATSDLQQGREAFF
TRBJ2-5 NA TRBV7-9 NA TGTGCCAGCAGCTTAGTGGGACAACTACAAGAGACCCAGTACTTC CASSLVGQLQETQYF
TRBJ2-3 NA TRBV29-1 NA TGCAGCGTTGGGGACGTAGATACGCAGTATTTT CSVGDVDTQYF
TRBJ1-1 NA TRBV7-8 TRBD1 TGTGCCAGCAGCCGGGGACAGAGAACTGAAGCTTTCTTT CASSRGQRTEAFF
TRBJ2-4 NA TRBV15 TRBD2 TGTGCCACCAGCAGAACGGGGGGGAACGGGAACATTCAGTACTTC CATSRTGGNGNIQYF
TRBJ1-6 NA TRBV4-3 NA TGCGCCAGCAGCCGAAAACGTGATTCACCCCTCCACTTT CASSRKRDSPLHF
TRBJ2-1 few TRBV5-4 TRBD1 TGTGCCAGCAGCTTGACAGGGGTGGAGTTCTTC CASSLTGVEFF
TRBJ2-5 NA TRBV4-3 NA TGCGCCAGCAGCCAAGACGGAACATCCGATGATGCGGAGACCCAGTACTTC CASSQDGTSDDAETQYF
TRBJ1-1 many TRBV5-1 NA TGTGCCAGCTCAACCGGGACGGTGAACACTGAAGCTTTCTTT CASSTGTVNTEAFF
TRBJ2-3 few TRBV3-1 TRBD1 TGTGCCAGCAGCCCCGGACAGGGGGGACGGACAGATACGCAGTATTTT CASSPGQGGRTDTQYF
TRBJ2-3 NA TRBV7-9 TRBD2 TGTGCCAGCAGCCGGTTGCGGGAGGGGACAGATACGCAGTATTTT CASSRLREGTDTQYF
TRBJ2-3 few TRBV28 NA TGTGCCAGCAGCGAGTTATTTGGAAGGCAGTATTTT CASSELFGRQYF
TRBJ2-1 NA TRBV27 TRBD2 TGTGCCAGCAGTTTTGCGGGAGCCGGTGAGCAGTTCTTC CASSFAGAGEQFF
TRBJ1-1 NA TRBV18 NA TGTGCCAGCTCACCAAGGCAGGGAAGTGAAGCTTTCTTT CASSPRQGSEAFF